The rows below give T cell receptor beta chains drawn from one sample of a study of T-cell memory formation after mild COVID-19. Using its own MiXCR run on the 5' RACE reads, TCRdb lists one record per CDR3 protein. The table includes under 300,000 distinct CDR3 sequences, 8.2% detected once. Sequencing used PBMCs or a T cell subset sorted from them (not recorded which). All receptors derive from a man between 18 and 29 years old who had mild COVID-19 (a few samples of this study predate the infection). Cell type and time point are not known. Both conserved end residues are part of each CDR3. Fields, in order: clone size, J gene, V gene, D gene, CDR3 protein, CDR3 DNA. A D gene is named only where the DNA matches it firmly. Where a row states a size, it is once, few, many or the class of an expanded clone; other rows omit it.

size: few; J: TRBJ2-3; V: TRBV5-6; D: TRBD2; CDR3: CASSRERGGTDTQYF; DNA: TGTGCCAGCAGCCGAGAGCGGGGAGGAACAGATACGCAGTATTTT
size: -; J: TRBJ2-7; V: TRBV20-1; D: -; CDR3: CSASPVGRNSYEQYF; DNA: TGCAGTGCTAGCCCGGTTGGCAGAAACTCCTACGAGCAGTACTTC
size: many; J: TRBJ2-2; V: TRBV12-3/TRBV12-4; D: -; CDR3: CASSLALRPGELFF; DNA: TGTGCCAGCAGTTTAGCGCTCAGGCCCGGGGAGCTGTTTTTT
size: few; J: TRBJ2-7; V: TRBV4-3; D: TRBD1; CDR3: CASSRLRGQGHYEQYF; DNA: TGCGCCAGCAGCCGTCTTAGGGGACAGGGGCACTACGAGCAGTACTTC
size: many; J: TRBJ2-7; V: TRBV18; D: -; CDR3: CASSSYGEQYF; DNA: TGTGCCAGCTCATCGTATGGCGAGCAGTACTTC
size: few; J: TRBJ2-6; V: TRBV7-3; D: -; CDR3: CASSLTLSGAANVLTF; DNA: TGTGCCAGCAGCTTAACGTTGTCAGGGGCGGCCAACGTCCTGACTTTC
size: many; J: TRBJ2-3; V: TRBV10-3; D: TRBD2; CDR3: CAISATSGVTDTQYF; DNA: TGTGCCATCAGTGCGACTAGCGGGGTAACAGATACGCAGTATTTT
size: -; J: TRBJ2-7; V: TRBV28; D: -; CDR3: CASSLLGPGAYEQYF; DNA: TGTGCCAGCAGTTTACTCGGTCCCGGGGCCTACGAGCAGTACTTC
size: -; J: TRBJ2-3; V: TRBV7-2; D: TRBD2; CDR3: CASSLSSGWSDTQYF; DNA: TGTGCCAGCAGCTTATCTAGCGGGTGGTCAGATACGCAGTATTTT
size: once; J: TRBJ2-1; V: TRBV7-3; D: TRBD2; CDR3: CASSLELAGVGEQFF; DNA: TGTGCCAGCAGCCTCGAACTAGCGGGGGTTGGTGAGCAGTTCTTC
size: few; J: TRBJ2-5; V: TRBV12-3/TRBV12-4; D: -; CDR3: CASSRLQETQYF; DNA: TGTGCCAGCAGTCGCCTCCAAGAGACCCAGTACTTC
size: -; J: TRBJ2-1; V: TRBV15; D: TRBD2; CDR3: CATSTWSGGAPNEQFF; DNA: TGTGCCACCAGCACCTGGAGCGGGGGGGCCCCCAATGAGCAGTTCTTC
size: few; J: TRBJ2-1; V: TRBV4-3; D: -; CDR3: CASSHTRGQFNEQFF; DNA: TGCGCCAGCAGCCATACTCGAGGACAATTCAATGAGCAGTTCTTC
size: -; J: TRBJ2-1; V: TRBV28; D: -; CDR3: CASSLVGGYNEQFF; DNA: TGTGCCAGCAGTTTGGTAGGGGGTTACAATGAGCAGTTCTTC
size: few; J: TRBJ1-1; V: TRBV20-1; D: -; CDR3: CSARAFRENTEAFF; DNA: TGCAGTGCTAGAGCCTTCAGGGAGAACACTGAAGCTTTCTTT
size: few; J: TRBJ1-5; V: TRBV20-1; D: TRBD1; CDR3: CSATTGGGGQPQHF; DNA: TGCAGTGCTACGACAGGGGGCGGAGGTCAGCCCCAGCATTTT
size: few; J: TRBJ2-5; V: TRBV5-1; D: -; CDR3: CASSLAWQETQYF; DNA: TGCGCCAGCAGCTTGGCCTGGCAAGAGACCCAGTACTTC
size: many; J: TRBJ1-5; V: TRBV7-2; D: -; CDR3: CASQGYNQPQHF; DNA: TGTGCCAGCCAGGGGTACAATCAGCCCCAGCATTTT